The text below deals with one T cell receptor (beta chain). Sequencing used immunoSEQ multiplex PCR; TCRdb keeps in-frame clones, though not all of them. The table records around 140,000 clones, around 80% of them present only once. This record comes from a study of blood T cell repertoires in COVID-19. V lost 8 bases and J lost 8, with 13 bases in between. Germline CDR1 SGHNT, CDR2 YENEEA. This CDR3 region has 12 residues. The chain links TRBV11-3 to TRBJ2-1; TRBD2 is a possible D gene (6 bases). The source of this sequence is a man in his forties with acute COVID-19. Sequencing was performed on PBMCs or T cells enriched from blood (not recorded which). CDR3 DNA sequence: TGTGCCAGCTCGCGGGGCGTCGATGAGCAGTTCTTC. Translation gives CASSRGVDEQFF.